One and the same sample provided the 30 T cell receptor beta chains below, sequenced in a study of shared clonotypes between healthy human individuals. Clones were read by immunoSEQ multiplex PCR, and TCRdb kept only the in-frame ones, dropping some. The sample carries about 2,100,000 clones, under 95% recorded once. CD8 cells regarded as naive lacked CD45RO, were positively chosen for CCR7, and omitted terminally differentiated effector memory CD45RA+ cells. Sequences were obtained from naive CD8+ T cells from PBMCs. The receptors shown here come from a man in his late teens or twenties in good health. Some clones in this sample may be carry-over from other donors' samples.

The chain links TRBV15 to TRBJ1-4; possible D gene TRBD1, 5 bases. Germline values: CDR1 LNHNV, CDR2 YYDKDF (reference sequence). V was cut by 4 bases and J by 3 bases, with 12 bases left in between. There are 15 residues in the CDR3. This CDR3 reads CATSTGGRPNEKLFF. Written as DNA, the CDR3 is TGTGCCACCAGCACTGGGGGTCGGCCTAATGAAAAACTGTTTTTT.

This clone was seen once. The rearrangement uses TRBV4-3 and TRBJ2-7; D may match TRBD1 or TRBD2 (5 bases each). Germline V CDR1 and CDR2: LGHNA, YSLEER. Deletions cut 0 bases from V and 3 bases from J, with 12 bases between. This CDR3 has 15 amino acids. The chain's CDR3 is CASSQEIAGSYEQYF. CDR3 DNA sequence: TGCGCCAGCAGCCAAGAAATCGCAGGGAGCTACGAGCAGTACTTC.

This clone showed up just once. The J gene is TRBJ2-1, the V gene TRBV10-3, with 7 bases matching TRBD1. CDR1 is ENHRY and CDR2 is SYGVKD in the germline V gene. The trim removed 6 bases at V and 3 bases at J, leaving 2 bases unmatched. This CDR3 comprises 13 residues. The chain's CDR3 is CAIRGDSYNEQFF. The CDR3 nucleotides read TGTGCCATCAGAGGGGACAGCTACAATGAGCAGTTCTTC.

The rearrangement uses TRBV10-3 and TRBJ2-7; D is undetermined. The CDR3 consists of 11 residues. Germline CDR1 is ENHRY and CDR2 is SYGVKD. Between the trimmed V and J ends, which lost 4 bases and 5 bases, there was a span of 6 bases. CDR3 in DNA: TGTGCCATCAGTGCTGGGGACGAGCAGTACTTC. This translates into CAISAGDEQYF.

V and J are TRBV6-1 and TRBJ1-2; D unresolved. The V end lost 0 bases, the J end lost 4 bases, and 15 bases lay between the germline ends. The CDR3 has 16 residues. Germline-derived CDR1 and CDR2 are MNHNS and SASEGT. The CDR3 DNA reads as TGTGCCAGCAGTGAAGCGCGAGGGAGGGCGGGCTATGGCTACACCTTC. Translating it yields CASSEARGRAGYGYTF.

CDR3 nucleotides: TGTGCCAGTTCACCCCAAGGGGCGCTAGGAAACTATGGCTACACCTTC. It yields the protein CASSPQGALGNYGYTF. The chain recombines TRBV19 with TRBJ1-2; maybe TRBD1 (5 bases). The germline CDR1 and CDR2 sequences are LNHDA and SQIVND (reference sequence). Trimming cost V 8 bases and J 2 bases, with 21 bases left between them. CDR3 length: 16 residues.

This clone was recorded once. The same CDR3 arises from other DNA sequences in this sample as well. This rearrangement joins TRBV7-9 to TRBJ2-1, with no clear D. Germline loops: CDR1 SEHNR, CDR2 FQNEAQ (reference sequence). V lost 2 bases, J lost 5 bases, and 4 bases lay in between. The CDR3 is 12 amino acids. The CDR3 spells CASSLLNNEQFF. The CDR3 nucleotides are TGTGCCAGCAGCTTACTGAACAATGAGCAGTTCTTC.

The chain couples TRBV2 to TRBJ2-7; D might be TRBD2 (5 bases). Trimming left V 6 bases short and J 7 bases short, with 25 bases between. The CDR3 extends over 16 amino acids. The germline V gene encodes CDR1 SNHLY and CDR2 FYNNEI. This chain's CDR3 is CASRYSSPDSRTEQYF. The CDR3, as DNA: TGTGCCAGCAGATATTCAAGTCCGGACTCCCGAACGGAGCAGTACTTC. Based on the CDR3 plus reference TRBV2 and TRBJ2-7, the full variable domain is EPEVTQTPSHQVTQMGQEVILRCVPISNHLYFYWYRQILGQKVEFLVSFYNNEISEKSEIFDDQFSVERPDGSNFTLKIRSTKLEDSAMYFCASRYSSPDSRTEQYFGPGTRLTVT.

The J gene is TRBJ2-1, the V gene TRBV7-9; TRBD2 aligns across 13 bases. V lost 5 bases, J lost 7 bases, and 5 bases stayed unmatched. CDR1 is SEHNR and CDR2 is FQNEAQ in the germline V gene (reference sequence). The CDR3 has 15 residues. CDR3 bases: TGTGCCAGCAGCGCCACTAGCGGGAGGGGTAATGAGCAGTTCTTC. It encodes CASSATSGRGNEQFF.

The genes are TRBV10-1 and TRBJ1-2, with D tentatively TRBD1 (5 bases). There are 13 residues in the CDR3. V lost 10 bases to trimming and J lost 0 bases, with 12 bases between them. CDR1 and CDR2 (germline): WNHNN, SYGVQD (reference sequence). CDR3 nucleotides: TGCGCCAAAGGGACCCGCTCTAACTATGGCTACACCTTC. Its translation: CAKGTRSNYGYTF.

To note about this clone: The junction and the germline gene differ at one end; a read error may be behind it. The chain employs TRBV6-5 and TRBJ1-1; weak D call: TRBD1 (5 bases). CDR1 and CDR2 from the germline V gene are MNHEY and SVGAGI. The CDR3 is 14 amino acids. The DNA of the CDR3 is TGTGCCACCAGTTACGAGGGGATGAACACTGAAGCTTTCTTT. Its protein product is CATSYEGMNTEAFF.

The DNA of the CDR3 is TGTGCCAGCCGAGACCGCGGGACTAGCGGTCACCTCACAGATACGCAGTATTTT. It codes for CASRDRGTSGHLTDTQYF. The rearrangement links TRBV27 to TRBJ2-3, with 11 positions matching TRBD2. The CDR3 loop spans 18 amino acids. Germline V CDR1 and CDR2: MNHEY, SMNVEV (reference sequence). V was pared by 8 bases and J by 2 bases, with 15 bases of the junction left unmatched.

This clone was seen a few times. This chain joins TRBV28 and TRBJ1-1; D is unresolved. The V and J ends lost 7 bases and 5 bases respectively, with 11 bases between them. This CDR3 contains 12 residues. Germline CDR1 and CDR2: MDHEN and SYDVKM. The CDR3 DNA is TGTGCCAGCACGCCGCCGGGAACTGAAGCTTTCTTT. It codes for CASTPPGTEAFF.

The CDR3 DNA sequence: TGTGCCAGCAGCTACGCCGGGAGATCCTACGAGCAGTACTTC. This gives the protein CASSYAGRSYEQYF. The gene calls are TRBV7-2 and TRBJ2-7; TRBD2 might be the D (6 bases). V was pared by 4 bases and J by 1 base, with 11 bases between. CDR1 and CDR2 (germline): SGHTA, FQGNSA. CDR3 size: 14 residues.

This chain links TRBV27 with TRBJ2-3; 10 bases align to TRBD2. Germline V gene sequence: CDR1 MNHEY, CDR2 SMNVEV (reference sequence). This CDR3 contains 17 residues. V was pared by 5 bases and J by 3 bases, with 11 bases of the junction left unmatched. The CDR3 nucleotides read TGTGCCAGCAGTCCCCACGGGACTAGCGCAAAAACAGATACGCAGTATTTT. Residues: CASSPHGTSAKTDTQYF.

The chain employs TRBV7-6 and TRBJ2-3, with 8 bases lining up with TRBD1. The ends lost 2 bases at V and 1 base at J; junction bases unmatched: 2. CDR1 and CDR2 (germline): SGHVS, FNYEAQ. This CDR3 contains 15 residues. As DNA, the CDR3 is TGTGCCAGCAGCTTAACGACAGGGGGCACAGATACGCAGTATTTT. Amino acid sequence: CASSLTTGGTDTQYF.

The rearrangement uses TRBV25-1 and TRBJ1-2, with D unclear. The V end was cut by 4 bases, the J end by 5 bases, with 8 bases between. Germline CDR1 reads MGHDK; CDR2 reads SYGVNS. This CDR3 contains 12 residues. This CDR3 is CASSVGGYGYTF. CDR3 DNA: TGTGCCAGCAGTGTCGGAGGGTATGGCTACACCTTC.

This chain links TRBV28 with TRBJ2-2; TRBD2 matches at 7 bases. Trimming removed 5 bases from V and 4 bases from J; junction bases left unmatched: 16. CDR1 MDHEN and CDR2 SYDVKM come from the germline V gene. The CDR3 loop spans 18 amino acids. The CDR3 DNA sequence: TGTGCCAGCAGTCCACGAGACCCTGGACTAGTATCCACCGGGGAGCTGTTTTTT. It is translated as CASSPRDPGLVSTGELFF.

The chain combines TRBV6-6 with TRBJ1-5; D gene uncertain. Trimming cost V 3 bases and J 1 base, with 4 bases left between them. The CDR3 consists of 13 residues. CDR1 and CDR2 from the germline V gene are MNHNY and SVGAGI (reference sequence). Written as DNA, the CDR3 is TGTGCCAGCAGTTATAGAAGCAATCAGCCCCAGCATTTT. It yields the protein CASSYRSNQPQHF.

This chain uses TRBV29-1 with TRBJ1-2; the D is unclear. The CDR3 runs 12 residues. Germline V gives CDR1 SQVTM, CDR2 ANQGSEA. Between the trimmed V and J ends, which lost 0 bases and 10 bases, there was a span of 12 bases. CDR3 in DNA: TGCAGCGTTGAAGAGTTCCGGGATCACTACACCTTC. Translation: CSVEEFRDHYTF.

The J gene is TRBJ2-7, the V gene TRBV19; maybe TRBD2 (5 bases). This CDR3 has 14 residues. The germline CDR1 and CDR2 sequences are LNHDA and SQIVND (reference sequence). Trimming removed 4 bases at V and 0 bases at J, with 10 bases between. The CDR3 region is CASSTTGSSYEQYF. The CDR3 nucleotides read TGTGCCAGTAGTACGACGGGAAGCTCCTACGAGCAGTACTTC.

Of note for this clone: The sample contains more than one DNA sequence encoding this CDR3. V gene TRBV7-9 combines with J gene TRBJ2-7; 9 bases agree with TRBD1. Germline V CDR1 and CDR2: SEHNR, FQNEAQ (reference sequence). CDR3 length: 14 residues. V gave up 5 bases and J gave up 3 bases; unmatched junction bases: 5. CDR3 sequence: CASSPWDRVYEQYF. The CDR3, as DNA: TGTGCCAGCAGCCCATGGGACAGGGTCTACGAGCAGTACTTC.

The rearrangement uses TRBV6-4 and TRBJ2-1; 9 positions agree with TRBD2. J was trimmed by 9 bases and V by 3 bases; bases with no gene match: 15. There are 17 residues in the CDR3. Germline V gene data show CDR1 as MRHNA and CDR2 as SNTAGT. CDR3 protein: CASSESASGMTHGEQFF. The DNA for the CDR3 is TGTGCCAGCAGTGAATCGGCTAGCGGGATGACCCATGGTGAGCAGTTCTTC.

The J gene is TRBJ2-2, the V gene TRBV6-4; D may be TRBD2 (6 bases). The CDR3 runs to 14 residues. Germline V gene data show CDR1 as MRHNA and CDR2 as SNTAGT. V was trimmed by 9 bases and J by 7 bases, leaving 18 bases between them. The CDR3 is CARTVGGAGGELFF. The CDR3 region has the DNA TGTGCCAGGACGGTGGGGGGAGCGGGCGGGGAGCTGTTTTTT.

This rearrangement joins TRBV2 to TRBJ1-5; D gene ambiguous. Per the germline V gene, CDR1 is SNHLY and CDR2 is FYNNEI. Trimming took off 6 bases at V and 3 bases at J, with 18 bases between the two ends. The CDR3 consists of 16 residues. The CDR3 bases are TGTGCCAGCAGGGCCATGGACGACGGAGTCAATCAGCCCCAGCATTTT. As protein: CASRAMDDGVNQPQHF.

The J gene is TRBJ2-7, the V gene TRBV27, with 9 bases aligning to TRBD1. Germline trimming cut 5 bases from V and 0 bases from J; bases unmatched to any gene: 8. This CDR3 is 16 amino acids long. Germline V gives CDR1 MNHEY, CDR2 SMNVEV (reference sequence). The CDR3 reads CASSPLGGQGSYEQYF. Here the CDR3 DNA reads TGTGCCAGCAGTCCCCTCGGGGGACAGGGCTCCTACGAGCAGTACTTC.

The rearrangement uses TRBV27 and TRBJ1-2; a weak D match, TRBD1 (6 bases). The ends were cut back, 3 bases at V and 2 bases at J, with 10 bases in the middle. The CDR3 loop spans 14 amino acids. Germline V gene lookup returns CDR1 MNHEY and CDR2 SMNVEV (reference sequence). The CDR3 coding sequence is TGTGCCAGCAGTTTTCTAGGACAGAACTATGGCTACACCTTC. Its translation: CASSFLGQNYGYTF.

This chain connects TRBV12-2 to TRBJ2-4. TRBV12-2 is a known pseudogene. The CDR3 runs to 10 residues. The CDR3 coding sequence is TGTGCAAGGGGCAAAAACATTCAGTACTTC. Amino acid sequence: CARGKNIQYF.

The chain combines TRBV7-7 with TRBJ2-3; no reliable D call. There are 12 residues in the CDR3. CDR1 SSHAT and CDR2 FNYEAQ come from the germline V gene (reference sequence). The ends were cut back, 5 bases at V and 3 bases at J, with 6 bases in the middle. Here the CDR3 reads CASSPITDTQYF. Written as DNA, the CDR3 is TGTGCCAGCAGCCCAATAACAGATACGCAGTATTTT.

This chain uses TRBV7-9 with TRBJ2-2; D is ambiguous. CDR3 length: 15 residues. V was clipped by 3 bases and J by 1 base, with 9 bases between them. Looked up from germline, CDR1 is SEHNR and CDR2 is FQNEAQ (reference sequence). This CDR3 reads CASSFILGNTGELFF. DNA of the CDR3: TGTGCCAGCAGCTTTATTCTGGGGAACACCGGGGAGCTGTTTTTT. Full variable domain (missing parts from reference TRBV7-9 and TRBJ2-2): DTGVSQNPRHKITKRGQNVTFRCDPISEHNRLYWYRQTLGQGPEFLTYFQNEAQLEKSRLLSDRFSAERPKGSFSTLEIQRTEQGDSAMYLCASSFILGNTGELFFGEGSRLTVL.